This TCR gamma chain was sequenced for a study of gamma delta lymphoproliferative disorders and STAT genes. About the research overall: Delta libraries were made per EuroClonality-NGS working group procedure. Findings and limits, study-wide: In whole-repertoire clustering, gamma separated patients from controls, unlike delta.

In its sample, this clone is large. Its antigen remains unknown. TCRdb reapplied CATT to the multiplex PCR reads. The data hold 2,000 to 2,500 gamma-chain clones, with about 10% observed a single time. Genomic DNA from isolated PBMCs served as the sequencing template. There are 13 residues in the CDR3. The V gene end was trimmed by 2 bases and the J gene end by 7 bases; junction bases not matched to a gene: 5. Sequenced material: blood. The origin of this receptor is a human donor in good health. The V gene is TRGV11, the J gene TRGJ1 or TRGJ2. No J gene is reported in TCRdb; it was inferred here by comparing the DNA with germline. TRGV11 is marked as an open reading frame, function uncertain. CDR3 nucleotide sequence: TGTGCCTGCTGGATTAGGCTACGGTATAAGAAACTCTTT. Encoded protein: CACWIRLRYKKLF.